These T cell receptor beta chains were read from a single sample in a study of T cells expressing NK-cell markers. TCRdb reprocessed the 5' RACE reads and keeps a single row for each CDR3 protein, giving no DNA. The sample holds 700 to 800 distinct CDR3 sequences. The sequenced sample was blood T cells: a sorted CD56 or NKG2C T cell subset, CD4+ or CD8+ T cells, or bulk PBMC T cells (not recorded which). The receptors come from a man aged 18-75 years in good health. CDR3s include the opening cysteine and the closing phenylalanine or tryptophan. Rows give clone size only sometimes, using once, few, many, or a class for an expanded clone.

V,J,size,CDR3
TRBV7-8,TRBJ2-7,-,CASSLADYEQYF
TRBV20-1,TRBJ2-4,medium-sized,CSATKGRVAKNIQYF
TRBV12-3/TRBV12-4,TRBJ2-5,-,CASSFSGETPVPGKETQYF
TRBV7-6,TRBJ2-2,-,CASSRRASSTGELFF
TRBV12-3/TRBV12-4,TRBJ2-5,medium-sized,CASSPGLVLETQYF
TRBV30,TRBJ2-2,-,CAWSAYRVRSTGELFF
TRBV7-3,TRBJ1-5,medium-sized,CASSPGWNQPQHF
TRBV28,TRBJ2-7,-,CASSFTGREGPSYEQYF
TRBV12-3/TRBV12-4,TRBJ1-1,medium-sized,CASSKTRGEAFF
TRBV2,TRBJ1-2,-,CASSGGPIGYTF
TRBV7-9,TRBJ1-1,-,CASSASQGFTLNTEAFF
TRBV5-1,TRBJ2-1,-,CASSLESSYNEQFF
TRBV25-1,TRBJ2-5,-,CAPPRLAGDETQYF
TRBV27,TRBJ2-2,medium-sized,CASRDRVFGRVTGELFF
TRBV7-6,TRBJ2-7,large,CASSRREANYEQYF
TRBV27,TRBJ2-7,medium-sized,CASSLDHSYEQYF
TRBV7-8,TRBJ1-5,-,CASSLAGPGWNQPQHF
TRBV5-8,TRBJ2-1,hyperexpanded,CASSFGTWLYNEQFF
TRBV7-9,TRBJ1-1,medium-sized,CASSFGEVNTEAFF
TRBV4-2,TRBJ2-3,-,CASSQDSLAEYLDTQYF
TRBV7-3,TRBJ2-3,-,CASSLTGGPDTQYF
TRBV5-6,TRBJ2-2,-,CASSFPSGGSPGELFF
TRBV12-3/TRBV12-4,TRBJ2-7,-,CASSLAVPRGYYEQYF
TRBV12-3/TRBV12-4,TRBJ2-1,-,CASSAWGAYNEQFF
TRBV6-1,TRBJ2-5,-,CASQITTGGHSQESQYF
TRBV3-1,TRBJ1-2,medium-sized,CASSPWTGERPGYTF
TRBV20-1,TRBJ1-3,medium-sized,CSARGAGNTIYF
TRBV9,TRBJ2-1,-,CASSVAPGRHYNEQFF
TRBV10-3,TRBJ1-1,medium-sized,CAISDGGSENTEAFF
TRBV10-3,TRBJ1-2,-,CAISESIGSYTF
TRBV4-2,TRBJ2-1,medium-sized,CASSQDLAGGLNEQFF